One and the same sample provided the 25 T cell receptor beta chains below, sequenced in a study of sequential checkpoint blockade in melanoma. Treatment given: randomized to nivolumab then ipilimumab (arm A) or the reverse (arm B). Measured with immunoSEQ multiplex PCR; TCRdb has only the in-frame clones, and not every one. The sample lists 9,500 to 15,000 clones, roughly four fifths occurring once. The sample was CD8+ T cells sorted from blood (inferred from file names), taken from a patient given nivolumab and ipilimumab in sequence. These receptors all come from a human donor with melanoma.

The chain carries TRBV4-1 and TRBJ2-3; TRBD1 might be the D (5 bases). Trimming cost V 1 base and J 0 bases, with 8 bases left between them. The CDR3 runs to 15 residues. CDR1 is MGHRA and CDR2 is YSYEKL in the germline V gene. The CDR3 DNA sequence: TGCGCCAGCAGCCAAGTGCAGGGTAGCACAGATACGCAGTATTTT. This encodes CASSQVQGSTDTQYF.

The chain's CDR3 is CASSAGRLEMDEQFF. DNA of the CDR3: TGCGCCAGCAGCGCGGGACGCCTCGAAATGGATGAGCAGTTCTTC. The chain joins TRBV4-1 to TRBJ2-1, with D perhaps matching TRBD2 (6 bases). CDR3 length: 15 amino acids. CDR1 is MGHRA and CDR2 is YSYEKL in the germline V gene. V lost 5 bases and J 8 bases, leaving 19 bases between the germline ends.

The CDR3: CASSVEGLADYNEQFF. For the CDR3, the DNA is TGTGCCAGCAGCGTAGAAGGACTAGCGGATTACAATGAGCAGTTCTTC. The chain links TRBV9 to TRBJ2-1; 10 bases align to TRBD2. V was clipped by 0 bases and J by 4 bases; unmatched bases: 4. The germline V gene encodes CDR1 SGDLS and CDR2 YYNGEE. This CDR3 contains 16 residues.

By share, this clone ranks as medium-sized (0.01 to 0.1%). This chain connects TRBV21-1 to TRBJ1-1. TRBV21-1 is a pseudogene segment. This CDR3 contains 11 residues. CDR3 region: CASSSGGKAFF. CDR3 nucleotides: TGTGCCAGCAGTTCGGGCGGGAAGGCTTTCTTT.

This chain joins TRBV28 and TRBJ2-1, with 7 bases lining up with TRBD1. After removal of 6 bases from V and 3 bases from J, the junction contained 2 bases not matched to a gene. The CDR3 runs 13 residues. The germline CDR1 and CDR2 sequences are MDHEN and SYDVKM. The CDR3 DNA is TGTGCCAGCAGAACAGGGGTCTACAATGAGCAGTTCTTC. This sequence encodes CASRTGVYNEQFF.

The V call is TRBV9, the J call TRBJ1-5, with 10 bases lining up with TRBD1. The CDR3 consists of 15 residues. V shed 3 bases, J shed 6 bases, and the junction held 6 bases outside the gene matches. CDR1 is SGDLS and CDR2 is YYNGEE in the germline V gene. The chain's CDR3 is CASSAGTGDSQPQHF. CDR3 in DNA: TGTGCCAGCAGCGCCGGGACAGGGGATAGTCAGCCCCAGCATTTT.

This rearrangement joins TRBV7-3 to TRBJ2-1, with 12 bases identical to TRBD2. Germline-derived CDR1 and CDR2 are SGHTA and FQGTGA. The CDR3 length is 19 residues. V trimming: 0 bases; J trimming: 2 bases; junction bases outside the gene matches: 8. The DNA of the CDR3 is TGTGCCAGCAGCTTAACGGGCCTAGCGGGAGGGAGACCCTACAATGAGCAGTTCTTC. Encoded protein: CASSLTGLAGGRPYNEQFF.

The CDR3 loop is CASSLVGGYYEQYF. The CDR3 DNA sequence: TGTGCCAGCAGTTTAGTGGGAGGCTACTACGAGCAGTACTTC. The V and J genes are TRBV27 and TRBJ2-7, with TRBD2 as a possible D gene (6 bases). Germline V gives CDR1 MNHEY, CDR2 SMNVEV (reference sequence). The CDR3 extends over 14 amino acids. V shed 2 bases and J shed 3 bases, with 11 bases lying between them.

The chain is built from TRBV2 and TRBJ2-7; 10 bases match TRBD1. Germline CDR1 is SNHLY and CDR2 is FYNNEI. Trimming at V came to 7 bases and at J to 3 bases, leaving 6 bases not matched to a gene. CDR3 length: 14 amino acids. Here the CDR3 reads CASIGTGALYEQYF. The CDR3 DNA reads TGTGCCAGCATCGGGACAGGGGCTCTCTACGAGCAGTACTTC.

The chain couples TRBV19 to TRBJ2-1; no clear D gene. Germline V gene sequence: CDR1 LNHDA, CDR2 SQIVND (reference sequence). V lost 1 base and J lost 10, with 11 bases in between. The CDR3 runs 13 residues. CDR3 sequence (DNA): TGTGCCAGTAGTATAGGAAGTGAGAGGGAGCAGTTCTTC. Its translation: CASSIGSEREQFF.

This chain joins TRBV2 and TRBJ2-7; 11 bases match TRBD2. In germline, CDR1 is SNHLY, CDR2 FYNNEI. The CDR3 spans 17 residues. V shed 7 bases and J 4 bases; nucleotides not matched to a gene: 15. DNA for the CDR3: TGTGCCAGCACAGGCGGTAGTAGGACTAGCGGGCATTACGAGCAGTACTTC. Translated, it gives CASTGGSRTSGHYEQYF.

The J gene is TRBJ2-2, the V gene TRBV28; TRBD2 matches 9 bases. Germline trimming cut 6 bases from V and 4 bases from J; bases unmatched to any gene: 12. CDR3 length: 17 residues. Germline V gives CDR1 MDHEN, CDR2 SYDVKM. CDR3 in amino acids: CASSATGLAGTTGELFF. CDR3 nucleotides: TGTGCCAGCAGCGCAACGGGGCTAGCGGGAACCACCGGGGAGCTGTTTTTT. The entire variable domain, with the rest obtained from reference TRBV28 and TRBJ2-2, is as follows: DVKVTQSSRYLVKRTGEKVFLECVQDMDHENMFWYRQDPGLGLRLIYFSYDVKMKEKGDIPEGYSVSREKKERFSLILESASTNQTSMYLCASSATGLAGTTGELFFGEGSRLTVL.

V and J are TRBV19 and TRBJ2-1, with D unresolved. This CDR3 region has 13 residues. Germline loops: CDR1 LNHDA, CDR2 SQIVND (reference sequence). The V end was cut by 1 base, the J end by 5 bases, with 6 bases between. As DNA, the CDR3 is TGTGCCAGTAGTATAGGCTTAGACAATGAGCAGTTCTTC. Protein product: CASSIGLDNEQFF.

As concerns this clone: One junction end disagrees with the germline gene, perhaps due to a read error. V gene TRBV6-1 combines with J gene TRBJ2-7; 10 bases agree with TRBD1. The CDR3 is 15 residues long. Germline V gene data show CDR1 as MNHNS and CDR2 as SASEGT. The CDR3 region is CASREGTGAFYEQYF. In nucleotides, the CDR3 is TGTGCCAGCAGGGAAGGGACAGGGGCTTTCTACGAGCAGTACTTC.

In this sample, this clone turned up a few times. The chain is built from TRBV21-1 and TRBJ1-5; TRBD1 is the table's D call and was not checked against the DNA. TRBV21-1 is given as a pseudogene. The CDR3 has 13 amino acids. The CDR3 reads CASSKAAHRPQHF. The CDR3 DNA sequence: TGTGCCAGCAGCAAAGCGGCTCACCGGCCCCAGCATTTT.

The gene calls are TRBV7-9 and TRBJ1-3, with TRBD1 as a possible D gene (5 bases). The CDR3 sequence is 14 residues long. Trimming took 0 bases from V and 3 from J, leaving 6 bases between them. Germline V CDR1 and CDR2: SEHNR, FQNEAQ (reference sequence). CDR3 protein: CASSLAGDGNTIYF. The CDR3 bases are TGTGCCAGCAGCTTAGCAGGGGATGGAAACACCATATATTTT.

The V and J genes are TRBV11-2 and TRBJ1-1, with 7 bases identical to TRBD1. This CDR3 is built from 13 residues. Germline V gives CDR1 SGHAT, CDR2 FQNNGV. V lost 3 bases, J lost 9 bases, and 7 bases stayed unmatched. CDR3 nucleotide sequence: TGTGCCAGCAGCTTTGAGGGGGCAGGGCAAGCTTTCTTT. This gives the protein CASSFEGAGQAFF. The whole variable domain, filled in from reference TRBV11-2 and TRBJ1-1, reads EAGVAQSPRYKIIEKRQSVAFWCNPISGHATLYWYQQILGQGPKLLIQFQNNGVVDDSQLPKDRFSAERLKGVDSTLKIQPAKLEDSAVYLCASSFEGAGQAFFGQGTRLTVV.

This clone has just a few counts. The chain carries TRBV19 and TRBJ1-2; TRBD1 agrees at 7 bases. CDR1 is LNHDA, CDR2 SQIVND, per germline (reference sequence). This CDR3 has 14 amino acids. Losses at the gene ends were 7 bases for V and 5 bases for J; bases not matched to a gene: 10. Written as DNA, the CDR3 is TGTGCCAGTACCCCGGGAGGGGGCGGTTATGGCTACACCTTC. Amino acids: CASTPGGGGYGYTF.

The chain joins TRBV4-1 to TRBJ2-7; 7 bases line up with TRBD2. Germline-derived CDR1 and CDR2 are MGHRA and YSYEKL. The length of the CDR3 is 16 residues. Trimming cost V 0 bases and J 2 bases; bases outside gene matches: 7. CDR3 in amino acids: CASSQDAGVPTYEQYF. The CDR3 coding sequence is TGCGCCAGCAGCCAAGATGCGGGAGTGCCGACCTACGAGCAGTACTTC.

The genes are TRBV28 and TRBJ1-1; TRBD1 agrees at 7 bases. V lost 3 bases and J lost 1; bases outside the gene matches: 11. The V gene's germline CDR1 is MDHEN and CDR2 SYDVKM. This CDR3 has 17 residues. The CDR3 sequence: CASSFHSLWTGNTEAFF. The CDR3 bases are TGTGCCAGCAGTTTCCATTCCCTATGGACAGGGAACACTGAAGCTTTCTTT.

The chain couples TRBV27 to TRBJ2-7, with D maybe TRBD1 (5 bases). From germline, CDR1 is MNHEY and CDR2 SMNVEV (reference sequence). V gave up 1 base and J gave up 3 bases, with 10 bases separating them. CDR3 length: 14 residues. This CDR3 is CASSLFQGLYEQYF. In DNA, the CDR3 is TGTGCCAGCAGTTTATTCCAGGGCCTCTACGAGCAGTACTTC.

The chain joins TRBV10-3 to TRBJ2-1, with 9 bases aligning to TRBD2. The ends lost 10 bases at V and 4 bases at J; junction bases unmatched: 5. This CDR3 contains 13 residues. Germline loops: CDR1 ENHRY, CDR2 SYGVKD. CDR3 amino acids: CATRLADYNEQFF. In nucleotides, the CDR3 is TGTGCCACGAGACTAGCGGATTACAATGAGCAGTTCTTC.

This clone is termed medium-sized. The CDR3, as DNA: TGTGCCAGCGGGGGACAGGGGGCGATATCCTCCTACAATGAGCAGTTCTTC. Translated: CASGGQGAISSYNEQFF. V and J are TRBV9 and TRBJ2-1; 12 bases are shared with TRBD1. The CDR3 covers 17 residues. J gave up 0 bases and V 7 bases, and 8 bases lay outside the gene matches. Germline-derived CDR1 and CDR2 are SGDLS and YYNGEE.

In this sample, this clone turned up a few times. V usage is TRBV5-5 and J usage is TRBJ1-3; the D is unclear. Per germline, CDR1 SGHKS and CDR2 YYEKEE (reference sequence). Trimming removed 0 bases at V and 0 bases at J, with 7 bases between. CDR3 length: 15 residues. CDR3 residues: CASSLVPGSGNTIYF. The CDR3 DNA is TGTGCCAGCAGCTTGGTACCGGGCTCTGGAAACACCATATATTTT.

The rearrangement links TRBV29-1 to TRBJ2-7; D perhaps matches TRBD1 (6 bases). The CDR3 sequence is 14 residues long. Trimming pared 1 base from V and 5 bases from J, leaving 15 bases between. Per germline, CDR1 SQVTM and CDR2 ANQGSEA. CDR3: CSVEVRGAYDEQYF. CDR3 sequence (DNA): TGCAGCGTTGAAGTCAGGGGCGCTTACGACGAGCAGTACTTC.